The TCR beta chain described here comes from a study of CD8+ T cells in alopecia areata. Worth noting for this clone: Its antigen is not known.

Once RNA had been extracted, it was reverse transcribed into cDNA to act as the sequencing template. TCRdb's copy holds only in-frame clones and misses some; the assay was immunoSEQ multiplex PCR. The sample records under 150,000 clones, around 60% being singletons. General study points: Scalp clonality, together with expanded CD8+ clones among the top 100, fell significantly with tofacitinib.

Regarding treatment: oral pan-JAK inhibitor, 5-10 mg twice daily. Individuals with alopecia areata gave both lesional scalp punch biopsies and peripheral blood for collection. Germline V CDR1 and CDR2: SGHDT, YYEEEE. The CDR3 length is 16 residues. Unmatched junction bases numbered 4, after V lost 0 bases and J lost 7 bases. V usage is TRBV5-6 and J usage is TRBJ2-2; 12 bases line up with TRBD2. This specimen was CD4+ T cells sorted from blood, taken at week 4, from a patient treated with tofacitinib. This clonotype originated in a human donor with alopecia areata. This chain's CDR3 is CASSLGLAGDSGELFF. As DNA, the CDR3 is TGTGCCAGCAGCTTGGGACTAGCGGGAGACAGCGGGGAGCTGTTTTTT.